This TCR beta chain emerged from a study of blood T cell repertoires in COVID-19. Study at large: Some COVID-19 samples were acute and others convalescent; all came from the United States, Italy and Spain.

Study members were between about 18 and 100 years old and lived in fewer than 30 US regions. Assignment of participants to cohorts was predicated upon participant-reported clinical history. In the original workflow: Reference gene primer amplification in the assay estimated nucleated cell counts. Assay: immunoSEQ multiplex PCR; the TCRdb copy retains only in-frame clones and omits some. Clone size and V and J calls were adopted from that table, with D and trimming inferred from the DNA. The sample includes roughly 220,000 clones, around 91% seen only once; the top ten take more than 3%. Between the trimmed V and J ends, which lost 1 base and 4 bases, there was a span of 8 bases. The CDR3 contains 15 residues. From germline, CDR1 is LNHDA and CDR2 SQIVND (reference sequence).

The rearrangement uses TRBV19 and TRBJ2-6; a possible D gene is TRBD1 (5 bases). Sequences were obtained from PBMCs or T cells enriched from blood (not recorded which). This clonotype was sampled from a woman aged 18-29 years in a cohort exposed to, infected with or recovered from COVID-19 (not recorded which). The CDR3 nucleotides read TGTGCCAGTAGTATAGTGGGGCACGGGGCCAACGTCCTGACTTTC. Protein product: CASSIVGHGANVLTF.